This TCR beta chain was captured in a study of T cells in women clearing cervical HPV infection. Clones were read by immunoSEQ multiplex PCR, and TCRdb kept only the in-frame ones, dropping some. This sample's table has under 40,000 clones. Germline CDR1 ENHRY, CDR2 SYGVKD. The V end was cut by 6 bases, the J end by 4 bases, with 15 bases between. The CDR3 has 14 amino acids. A remark on this clone: The read ends 3 residues shy of where the CDR3 ends; the end is completed using the germline J gene.

What was sequenced was blood buffy coat. This clonotype was obtained from a woman aged 18 to 75 with a cervical HPV16 infection that either progressed to CIN3+ or cleared (not recorded which). The gene calls are TRBV10-3 and TRBJ1-2; possible D gene TRBD1, 6 bases. The CDR3 DNA, read in part, is TGTGCCATCAGGGGGGCAGGAAGGTTCTATGGC. This gives the protein CAIRGAGRFYG. The whole CDR3 reads CAIRGAGRFYGYTF.